The 23 T cell receptor beta chains reported below all come from one sample, sequenced in a study of T-cell memory formation after mild COVID-19. TCRdb redid the calling of the 5' RACE reads with MiXCR, one entry per CDR3 protein. The sample consists of fewer than 350,000 distinct CDR3 sequences, roughly 15% of them appearing once. Sequencing used PBMCs or a T cell subset sorted from them (not recorded which). These receptors all stem from a man between 18 and 29 years old who had mild COVID-19 (a few samples of this study predate the infection). Cell type and time point are not known.

This clonotype was counted between two and nine times. The chain employs TRBV28 and TRBJ2-2; 7 bases fit TRBD1. The CDR3 is made up of 17 amino acids. The V segment lost 6 bases and the J segment 6 bases; nucleotides outside the gene matches: 16. Germline CDR1 and CDR2: MDHEN and SYDVKM. The chain's CDR3 is CASSPIAYRGEAGELFF. For the CDR3, the DNA is TGTGCCAGCAGCCCTATTGCTTACAGGGGAGAGGCCGGGGAGCTGTTTTTT.

This clonotype was seen more than once but under ten times. The chain is built from TRBV4-1 and TRBJ1-5, with TRBD1 matching over 7 bases. The CDR3 runs to 17 residues. Losses at the gene ends were 3 bases for V and 1 base for J; bases not matched to a gene: 9. The germline V gene has CDR1 MGHRA and CDR2 YSYEKL. CDR3: CASSQGLQGRSNQPQHF. CDR3 DNA: TGCGCCAGCAGCCAGGGATTACAGGGGAGGAGCAATCAGCCCCAGCATTTT.

J is TRBJ1-2 and V is TRBV7-6, with D possibly TRBD1 on 6 matching bases. Germline V CDR1 and CDR2: SGHVS, FNYEAQ. With 3 bases removed from V and 0 bases from J, the gap between germline ends came to 8 bases. The CDR3 contains 14 residues. CDR3 region: CASSLTGSNYGYTF. CDR3 sequence (DNA): TGTGCCAGCAGCTTGACAGGATCTAACTATGGCTACACCTTC.

This clonotype was observed at least ten times. The CDR3 is CASSYSRGAKNIQYF. Here the CDR3 DNA reads TGTGCCAGCAGTTACTCGAGAGGGGCCAAAAACATTCAGTACTTC. This chain joins TRBV6-2 or TRBV6-3 and TRBJ2-4; D perhaps matches TRBD2 (5 bases). V lost 0 bases, J lost 1 base, and 7 bases lay in between. Germline-derived CDR1 and CDR2 are MNHEY and SVGEGT. The CDR3 has 15 amino acids.

This clonotype turned up a few times. The chain is built from TRBV7-9 and TRBJ2-3; TRBD1 agrees at 8 bases. The V segment lost 5 bases and the J segment 7 bases; nucleotides outside the gene matches: 17. The CDR3 spans 17 residues. CDR1 and CDR2 (germline): SEHNR, FQNEAQ (reference sequence). CDR3 sequence (DNA): TGTGCCAGCAGCCCGGCCAGATGGCAGGGGGCGGATAATACGCAGTATTTT. This translates into CASSPARWQGADNTQYF.

In its sample, this clonotype was seen a few times. The gene calls are TRBV7-2 and TRBJ2-1, with D maybe TRBD1 (6 bases). V lost 6 bases to trimming and J lost 4 bases, with 16 bases between them. This CDR3 contains 15 residues. The germline V gene encodes CDR1 SGHTA and CDR2 FQGNSA. The CDR3 DNA reads as TGTGCCAGCAGGACCGACAGGATAAATTACAATGAGCAGTTCTTC. Protein: CASRTDRINYNEQFF.

This sequence joins TRBV4-2 and TRBJ2-2; D remains unclear. The CDR3 spans 15 residues. Germline lookup yields CDR1 LGHNA and CDR2 YNFKEQ. The ends were cut back, 4 bases at V and 5 bases at J, with 14 bases in the middle. The CDR3 DNA reads TGTGCCAGCAGCCGATCAACGGTGGGAACCGGGGAGCTGTTTTTT. Residues: CASSRSTVGTGELFF.

There are a few counts of this clonotype. This chain uses TRBV5-1 with TRBJ2-3, with D tentatively TRBD2 (5 bases). This CDR3 spans 17 amino acids. The germline V and J ends were trimmed by 3 bases and 1 base, with 18 bases remaining between them. CDR1 is SGHRS and CDR2 is YFSETQ in the germline V gene. CDR3 protein: CASSSRPGSVGTDTQYF. The CDR3 DNA reads as TGCGCCAGCAGCTCGAGGCCGGGAAGCGTTGGCACAGATACGCAGTATTTT.

The chain is built from TRBV7-9 and TRBJ1-4; D call uncertain. With 6 bases removed from V and 5 bases from J, the gap between germline ends came to 10 bases. Germline V gene sequence: CDR1 SEHNR, CDR2 FQNEAQ (reference sequence). The CDR3 is 13 residues long. The CDR3 region has the DNA TGTGCCAGCAGATTACGGTCGAATGAAAAACTGTTTTTT. Its protein product is CASRLRSNEKLFF.

The chain combines TRBV4-1 with TRBJ1-2; tentatively, D is TRBD1 (6 bases). Germline assignment: CDR1 MGHRA and CDR2 YSYEKL. V was clipped by 0 bases and J by 4 bases, with 12 bases between them. This CDR3 has 15 residues. CDR3 sequence (DNA): TGCGCCAGCAGCCAAGATAGTAGCAGGGGCTATGGCTACACCTTC. Translating gives CASSQDSSRGYGYTF.

Many counts were recorded for this clonotype. The rearrangement uses TRBV20-1 and TRBJ2-1; 9 bases are a match to TRBD2. Per the germline V gene, CDR1 is DFQATT and CDR2 is SNEGSKA (reference sequence). V shed 6 bases, J shed 6 bases, and the junction held 6 bases outside the gene matches. The CDR3 has 13 amino acids. The CDR3 loop is CSAAGTSLNEQFF. CDR3 DNA sequence: TGCAGTGCAGCCGGGACTAGCCTCAATGAGCAGTTCTTC.

The CDR3 nucleotides are TGTGCCAGCAGTTACTCGAAGGGGACACCGTTTAATGAGCAGTTCTTC. This codes for CASSYSKGTPFNEQFF. The chain links TRBV6-2 or TRBV6-3 to TRBJ2-1; perhaps TRBD1 as D (6 bases). The CDR3 loop spans 16 amino acids. Per the germline V gene, CDR1 is MNHEY and CDR2 is SVGEGT. The V end was cut by 0 bases, the J end by 7 bases, with 16 bases between.

This clonotype was counted between two and nine times. The rearrangement links TRBV12-5 to TRBJ1-3; unclear D gene. Trimming took 2 bases from V and 4 from J, leaving 3 bases between them. CDR1 LGHNT and CDR2 FRNRAP come from the germline V gene. The CDR3 is 12 residues long. The CDR3 DNA sequence: TGTGCTAGTGGTTTGAAGGGAAACACCATATATTTT. Encoded protein: CASGLKGNTIYF.

V gene TRBV6-2 or TRBV6-3 combines with J gene TRBJ2-3, with D possibly TRBD1 on 5 matching bases. CDR1 and CDR2 (germline): MNHEY, SVGEGT. The CDR3 runs to 16 residues. V lost 5 bases to trimming and J lost 0 bases, with 15 bases between them. The DNA of the CDR3 is TGTGCCAGCAGTCCGTACCAGGGTACGAGCACAGATACGCAGTATTTT. Protein product: CASSPYQGTSTDTQYF.

The chain employs TRBV4-1 and TRBJ2-1; TRBD2 might be the D (5 bases). The CDR3 extends over 15 amino acids. Trimming took 10 bases from V and 2 from J, leaving 18 bases between them. Germline lookup yields CDR1 MGHRA and CDR2 YSYEKL. The CDR3 coding sequence is TGCGCCACCGGGCTAGCTTTCCCCCCCTACAATGAGCAGTTCTTC. The encoded protein is CATGLAFPPYNEQFF.

The sample holds many counts of this clonotype. The chain combines TRBV4-3 with TRBJ1-1; D gene uncertain. In germline, CDR1 is LGHNA, CDR2 YSLEER. The CDR3 has 16 amino acids. V was trimmed by 0 bases and J by 1 base, leaving 12 bases between them. CDR3 bases: TGCGCCAGCAGCCAAGAATTCGGGCAGAAGAACACTGAAGCTTTCTTT. Protein sequence: CASSQEFGQKNTEAFF.

The chain combines TRBV5-5 with TRBJ1-3; the D gene is possibly TRBD1 (6 bases). Germline values: CDR1 SGHKS, CDR2 YYEKEE (reference sequence). The V end was cut by 4 bases, the J end by 3 bases, with 29 bases between. CDR3 length equals 20 residues. CDR3 region: CASSATSRGLTPASGNTIYF. CDR3 DNA sequence: TGTGCCAGCAGCGCAACCAGCAGGGGTCTGACTCCGGCGAGTGGAAACACCATATATTTT.

This sequence joins TRBV12-3 or TRBV12-4 and TRBJ2-3; D is possibly TRBD2 (5 bases). The CDR3 contains 12 residues. Trimming removed 1 base from V and 8 bases from J, with 7 bases in between. This CDR3 reads CASSLGRSTQYF. CDR3 DNA sequence: TGTGCCAGCAGTTTAGGGAGGAGTACGCAGTATTTT.

The chain couples TRBV2 to TRBJ1-5; D uncertain. Deletions cut 6 bases from V and 6 bases from J, with 12 bases between. Per germline, CDR1 SNHLY and CDR2 FYNNEI. The CDR3 is made up of 13 amino acids. This chain's CDR3 is CASRIRVGQPQHF. In nucleotides, the CDR3 is TGTGCCAGCAGGATTAGGGTAGGTCAGCCCCAGCATTTT.

There are many counts of this clonotype. The chain joins TRBV7-8 to TRBJ2-1, with 8 nucleotides matching TRBD2. The CDR3 is 15 residues long. The V gene's germline CDR1 is SGHVS and CDR2 FQNEAQ. V was clipped by 5 bases and J by 7 bases; unmatched bases: 10. The CDR3 bases are TGTGCCAGCAGCCGGGGCGAGGCTAGCGGGAATGAGCAGTTCTTC. This encodes CASSRGEASGNEQFF. Supplemented by reference TRBV7-8 and TRBJ2-1, the full variable domain reads GAGVSQSPRYKVAKRGQDVALRCDPISGHVSLFWYQQALGQGPEFLTYFQNEAQLDKSGLPSDRFFAERPEGSVSTLKIQRTQQEDSAVYLCASSRGEASGNEQFFGPGTRLTVL.

This clonotype has more than one count but fewer than ten. The rearrangement joins TRBV9 to TRBJ1-6; D unresolved. CDR1 is SGDLS and CDR2 is YYNGEE in the germline V gene. Trimming cost V 7 bases and J 2 bases, with 10 bases left between them. The CDR3 has 14 residues. DNA of the CDR3: TGTGCCAGCGGCCGTGTCCCCTATAATTCACCCCTCCACTTT. The encoded protein is CASGRVPYNSPLHF.

The rearrangement joins TRBV10-3 to TRBJ2-1; D perhaps matches TRBD2 (6 bases). CDR1 and CDR2 (germline): ENHRY, SYGVKD. Deletions cut 6 bases from V and 2 bases from J, with 14 bases between. The CDR3 covers 15 residues. The CDR3 reads CAISPRLVTYNEQFF. As DNA, the CDR3 is TGTGCCATCAGCCCCCGACTAGTGACCTACAATGAGCAGTTCTTC.

This clonotype was found a few times. J is TRBJ2-3 and V is TRBV2; D ambiguous. The CDR3 runs 12 residues. CDR1 is SNHLY and CDR2 is FYNNEI in the germline V gene. V was clipped by 3 bases and J by 4 bases, with 5 bases between them. DNA of the CDR3: TGTGCCAGCAGTGACGACGCAGATACGCAGTATTTT. Translating gives CASSDDADTQYF.